The 26 T cell receptor beta chains below come from one sample, sequenced in a study of cytomegalovirus exposure and HLA in healthy donors. PCR used 60 Vbeta primers and 13 Jbeta primers. The repertoire was sequenced with immunoSEQ multiplex PCR; TCRdb's copy has only in-frame clones and lacks some. The sample lists some 180,000 clones; roughly 79% were seen once. The sequencing sample was made of PBMCs. These receptors came from a male donor in good health and CMV-seronegative.

The chain links TRBV6-5 to TRBJ2-7; a possible D gene is TRBD2 (5 bases). V was cut by 0 bases and J by 3 bases, with 12 bases left in between. The CDR3 has 15 residues. The germline V gene has CDR1 MNHEY and CDR2 SVGAGI. Here the CDR3 reads CASSYSNLGSYEQYF. CDR3 DNA: TGTGCCAGCAGTTACTCGAACCTGGGGAGCTACGAGCAGTACTTC.

The chain recombines TRBV7-8 with TRBJ2-1; 9 positions match TRBD2. The CDR3 has 15 residues. The germline CDR1 and CDR2 sequences are SGHVS and FQNEAQ. Unmatched junction bases numbered 1, after V lost 4 bases and J lost 0 bases. The CDR3 DNA is TGTGCCAGCAGCTCTAGCGGGACCTCCTACAATGAGCAGTTCTTC. It codes for CASSSSGTSYNEQFF. Based on the CDR3 plus reference TRBV7-8 and TRBJ2-1, the full variable domain is GAGVSQSPRYKVAKRGQDVALRCDPISGHVSLFWYQQALGQGPEFLTYFQNEAQLDKSGLPSDRFFAERPEGSVSTLKIQRTQQEDSAVYLCASSSSGTSYNEQFFGPGTRLTVL.

This chain joins TRBV2 and TRBJ1-6; maybe TRBD1 (6 bases). CDR1 and CDR2 from the germline V gene are SNHLY and FYNNEI. V lost 5 bases and J 6 bases, leaving 11 bases between the germline ends. The CDR3 covers 14 residues. The CDR3 is CASSWTASNSPLHF. In nucleotides, the CDR3 is TGTGCCAGCAGTTGGACAGCTAGTAATTCACCCCTCCACTTT.

The chain has TRBV4-1 and TRBJ1-2; tentative D call: TRBD1 (5 bases). The germline V gene encodes CDR1 MGHRA and CDR2 YSYEKL. The CDR3 runs 17 residues. V dropped 0 bases and J dropped 4 bases, with 18 bases sitting between them. The CDR3 protein is CASSQDSAPGTLYGYTF. The CDR3 region has the DNA TGCGCCAGCAGCCAAGATTCCGCCCCCGGGACTCTCTATGGCTACACCTTC.

The chain carries TRBV28 and TRBJ2-6; maybe TRBD2 (5 bases). The CDR3 spans 16 residues. The germline V gene has CDR1 MDHEN and CDR2 SYDVKM. Trimming shortened V by 8 bases and J by 0 bases, and 14 bases separated the two germline ends. In DNA form, the CDR3 reads TGTGCCAGCCTAAGAGGGTTTGACTCTGGGGCCAACGTCCTGACTTTC. Translating it yields CASLRGFDSGANVLTF.

The CDR3 here is CASSQTGGEQFF. In DNA form, the CDR3 reads TGCGCCAGCAGCCAGACAGGGGGAGAGCAGTTCTTC. The chain employs TRBV4-1 and TRBJ2-1; 9 bases are a match to TRBD1. The CDR3 is 12 residues long. Trimming removed 3 bases from V and 10 bases from J; junction bases left unmatched: 1. Germline assignment: CDR1 MGHRA and CDR2 YSYEKL.

J is TRBJ1-4 and V is TRBV5-6, with D hard to call. The CDR3 totals 16 residues. From germline, CDR1 is SGHDT and CDR2 YYEEEE. V lost 2 bases to trimming and J lost 0 bases, with 11 bases between them. This CDR3 is CASSFPGGATNEKLFF. In DNA, the CDR3 is TGTGCCAGCAGCTTCCCCGGTGGTGCAACTAATGAAAAACTGTTTTTT.

The count of this clone is one. The chain is built from TRBV15 and TRBJ1-5; D is unresolved. V was pared by 1 base and J by 0 bases, with 7 bases between. From germline, CDR1 is LNHNV and CDR2 YYDKDF (reference sequence). This CDR3 region has 15 residues. CDR3 amino acids: CATSRVGNSNQPQHF. The DNA of the CDR3 is TGTGCCACCAGCAGAGTCGGGAATAGCAATCAGCCCCAGCATTTT.

The chain is built from TRBV19 and TRBJ2-7; the D is unclear. Trimming took 3 bases from V and 0 from J, leaving 12 bases between them. In germline, CDR1 is LNHDA, CDR2 SQIVND (reference sequence). This CDR3 has 15 amino acids. The CDR3 DNA is TGTGCCAGTAGTATCCGATTAAAGAGCTCCTACGAGCAGTACTTC. Its translation: CASSIRLKSSYEQYF.

This clone has only a few counts. This chain joins TRBV30 and TRBJ2-7; TRBD2 matches 11 bases. Germline V lookup: CDR1 GTSNPN, CDR2 SVGIG (reference sequence). Trimming at V came to 2 bases and at J to 3 bases, leaving 6 bases not matched to a gene. There are 15 residues in the CDR3. The CDR3 region has the DNA TGTGCCTGGAGTCTCCAGGGGACTAGCGGCTACGAGCAGTACTTC. Amino acids: CAWSLQGTSGYEQYF.

This chain links TRBV28 with TRBJ1-1, with D perhaps TRBD1 (5 bases). This CDR3 region has 12 residues. Trimming left V 8 bases short and J 3 bases short, with 10 bases between. Germline lookup yields CDR1 MDHEN and CDR2 SYDVKM. The CDR3 coding sequence is TGTGCCAGCTCACAGGTGGACACTGAAGCTTTCTTT. The encoded protein is CASSQVDTEAFF.

This chain's CDR3 is CASSQDRDRVSDTQYF. The CDR3 DNA reads as TGCGCCAGCAGCCAAGATCGGGACAGGGTATCAGATACGCAGTATTTT. This chain connects TRBV4-1 to TRBJ2-3; 9 positions agree with TRBD1. From germline, CDR1 is MGHRA and CDR2 YSYEKL. The CDR3 sequence is 16 residues long. V dropped 0 bases and J dropped 4; count of bases not matched to a gene: 5.

The gene calls are TRBV30 and TRBJ2-1, with 8 bases matching TRBD1. V dropped 5 bases and J dropped 2; count of bases not matched to a gene: 5. The CDR3 sequence is 14 residues long. Germline values: CDR1 GTSNPN, CDR2 SVGIG (reference sequence). CDR3 bases: TGTGCCTGGCTGGACAGGGCAACCTACAATGAGCAGTTCTTC. The encoded protein is CAWLDRATYNEQFF. Filled out from reference TRBV30 and TRBJ2-1, the complete variable domain reads SQTIHQWPATLVQPVGSPLSLECTVEGTSNPNLYWYRQAAGRGLQLLFYSVGIGQISSEVPQNLSASRPQDRQFILSSKKLLLSDSGFYLCAWLDRATYNEQFFGPGTRLTVL.

The rearrangement joins TRBV29-1 to TRBJ2-7; TRBD2 matches at 7 bases. The CDR3 length is 13 residues. J gave up 0 bases and V 7 bases, and 6 bases lay outside the gene matches. Germline CDR1 SQVTM, CDR2 ANQGSEA. CDR3 in DNA: TGCAGCGGGAAGCTAGCGGCCTCCTACGAGCAGTACTTC. Protein product: CSGKLAASYEQYF.

This clone was found once. The chain joins TRBV9 to TRBJ2-1, with a tentative D call TRBD1 (5 bases). The V gene lost 1 base and the J gene lost 9 bases, with 14 bases spanning the gap. This CDR3 is built from 14 residues. CDR1 is SGDLS and CDR2 is YYNGEE in the germline V gene. The CDR3 is CASSVRGLPAEQFF. CDR3 coding DNA: TGTGCCAGCAGCGTAAGGGGCCTTCCAGCTGAGCAGTTCTTC.

The rearrangement links TRBV7-9 to TRBJ2-7; perhaps TRBD1 as D (6 bases). Germline V lookup: CDR1 SEHNR, CDR2 FQNEAQ (reference sequence). V was cut by 5 bases and J by 6 bases, with 14 bases left in between. This CDR3 has 13 amino acids. CDR3 sequence (DNA): TGTGCCAGCAGCAACCGGGACAATCTCGAGCAGTACTTC. It translates to CASSNRDNLEQYF.

This clone was picked up one time. This chain connects TRBV5-4 to TRBJ2-7, with a weak D call TRBD1 (5 bases). The germline V gene has CDR1 SGHNT and CDR2 YYREEE (reference sequence). The CDR3 sequence is 14 residues long. V was clipped by 4 bases and J by 2 bases, with 13 bases between them. The CDR3 is CASSLQGITYEQYF. The CDR3 nucleotides read TGTGCCAGCAGCCTCCAGGGCATTACCTACGAGCAGTACTTC.

This chain links TRBV11-2 with TRBJ2-1, with 13 bases that match TRBD2. The germline gives CDR1 SGHAT, CDR2 FQNNGV. With V trimmed by 5 bases and J by 4 bases, 5 bases remained unmatched. The CDR3 contains 16 residues. CDR3 sequence reads: CASSPTSGGLYNEQFF. The CDR3 region has the DNA TGTGCCAGCAGCCCGACTAGCGGGGGGCTATACAATGAGCAGTTCTTC.

V usage is TRBV7-9 and J usage is TRBJ2-4, with 9 positions matching TRBD2. The CDR3 sequence is 16 residues long. V lost 4 bases, J lost 2 bases, and 6 bases stayed unmatched. The germline CDR1 and CDR2 sequences are SEHNR and FQNEAQ (reference sequence). The CDR3 DNA follows: TGTGCCAGCAGCTCCATAGCGGGAGACTCCAAAAACATTCAGTACTTC. Its protein is CASSSIAGDSKNIQYF. Full variable domain (missing parts from reference TRBV7-9 and TRBJ2-4): DTGVSQNPRHKITKRGQNVTFRCDPISEHNRLYWYRQTLGQGPEFLTYFQNEAQLEKSRLLSDRFSAERPKGSFSTLEIQRTEQGDSAMYLCASSSIAGDSKNIQYFGAGTRLSVL.

The rearrangement links TRBV7-8 to TRBJ2-6, with D possibly matching TRBD1 (6 bases). The CDR3 covers 16 residues. Trimming shortened V by 5 bases and J by 0 bases, and 11 bases separated the two germline ends. Germline CDR1 reads SGHVS; CDR2 reads FQNEAQ. The CDR3, as DNA: TGTGCCAGCAGCGTAGACAGGCACTCTGGGGCCAACGTCCTGACTTTC. This sequence encodes CASSVDRHSGANVLTF.

The chain carries TRBV10-3 and TRBJ2-2; D is perhaps TRBD1 (7 bases). The CDR3 runs to 14 residues. Germline V lookup: CDR1 ENHRY, CDR2 SYGVKD. V lost 8 bases and J 6 bases, leaving 16 bases between the germline ends. In nucleotides, the CDR3 is TGTGCCATCCGTATCACAGGGGAGGCCGGGGAGCTGTTTTTT. It yields the protein CAIRITGEAGELFF.

The rearrangement uses TRBV19 and TRBJ1-5; the D gene is possibly TRBD1 (6 bases). V was cut by 7 bases and J by 7 bases, with 14 bases left in between. Germline V gene lookup returns CDR1 LNHDA and CDR2 SQIVND (reference sequence). The CDR3 runs to 13 residues. CDR3 nucleotides: TGTGCCAGTACAGACAGGTCCCACCAGCCCCAGCATTTT. This encodes CASTDRSHQPQHF.

The genes are TRBV4-3 and TRBJ1-5; the D gene is possibly TRBD1 (5 bases). V dropped 0 bases and J dropped 5 bases, with 11 bases sitting between them. Germline lookup yields CDR1 LGHNA and CDR2 YSLEER. This CDR3 has 15 residues. The CDR3 reads CASSQDYQGYQPQHF. CDR3 DNA sequence: TGCGCCAGCAGCCAAGATTACCAGGGCTATCAGCCCCAGCATTTT.

This chain connects TRBV29-1 to TRBJ1-2; D possibly corresponds to TRBD1 (6 bases). Deletions cut 7 bases from V and 6 bases from J, with 12 bases between. CDR3 length equals 11 residues. Germline V gene lookup returns CDR1 SQVTM and CDR2 ANQGSEA. The CDR3: CSAGQHNGYTF. The CDR3 DNA sequence: TGCAGCGCAGGACAGCACAATGGCTACACCTTC. The full variable domain, with the rest looked up from reference TRBV29-1 and TRBJ1-2, is SAVISQKPSRDICQRGTSLTIQCQVDSQVTMMFWYRQQPGQSLTLIATANQGSEATYESGFVIDKFPISRPNLTFSTLTVSNMSPEDSSIYLCSAGQHNGYTFGSGTRLTVV.

V is TRBV29-1 and J is TRBJ1-4; TRBD1 matches 8 bases. The V segment lost 6 bases and the J segment 0 bases; nucleotides outside the gene matches: 6. The CDR3 sequence is 15 residues long. CDR1 is SQVTM, CDR2 ANQGSEA, per germline. The CDR3 here is CSVVDRAATNEKLFF. The CDR3 region has the DNA TGCAGCGTCGTGGACAGGGCCGCAACTAATGAAAAACTGTTTTTT.

The chain carries TRBV28 and TRBJ2-1, with TRBD2 identical over 12 bases. V gave up 6 bases and J gave up 4 bases; unmatched junction bases: 4. The CDR3 loop spans 15 amino acids. Germline V lookup: CDR1 MDHEN, CDR2 SYDVKM. The chain's CDR3 is CASSRLAGVYNEQFF. The DNA for the CDR3 is TGTGCCAGCAGCCGACTAGCGGGAGTTTACAATGAGCAGTTCTTC.